The 6 T cell receptor beta chains listed next were all sequenced from one sample in a study of T-cell reconstitution after alpha-beta-depleted transplantation in children (TCRdb year 2016). Receptor amplification or capture employed PCR. The instrument given in TCRdb is Illumina HiSeq 2500. Molecular barcoding was employed in the preparation of TCR libraries, with unique molecular identifiers being used to normalize TCRbeta repertoire quantification. Using fastp at Q25 and MiXCR, TCRdb reprocessed the public reads and kept productive beta chains. All rows with the same CDR3 protein become a single entry with the most common DNA and genes. Recorded for this sample are some 240,000 distinct CDR3 sequences; roughly a tenth of them occurred a single time. Approximately 5.4% of the sample belongs to the ten largest clones. The specimen was PBMCs from the stem cell graft donor, collected from the stem cell graft. Receptors were obtained from a human donor who donated a stem cell graft to a child with SCID.

This clonotype was observed at least ten times. The chain combines TRBV5-1 with TRBJ1-1; possible D gene TRBD1, 5 bases. The CDR3 runs 13 residues. The ends were cut back, 0 bases at V and 7 bases at J, with 10 bases in the middle. CDR1 is SGHRS, CDR2 YFSETQ, per germline. Here the CDR3 DNA reads TGCGCCAGCAGCTTGGCTGGGGGGATTGAAGCTTTCTTT. Protein sequence: CASSLAGGIEAFF.

This clonotype appeared many times. The genes are TRBV6-5 and TRBJ2-5; D possibly uses TRBD1 or TRBD2 (7 bases each). This CDR3 is built from 13 residues. Trimming shortened V by 4 bases and J by 5 bases, and 11 bases separated the two germline ends. Germline-derived CDR1 and CDR2 are MNHEY and SVGAGI. CDR3 DNA sequence: TGTGCCAGCAGTTCCAGGGGGGGCGAGACCCAGTACTTC. It codes for CASSSRGGETQYF.

The sample holds many counts of this clonotype. The chain recombines TRBV4-1 with TRBJ2-3, with 12 bases that match TRBD2. Germline trimming cut 4 bases from V and 2 bases from J; bases unmatched to any gene: 7. CDR3 length: 17 amino acids. Per germline, CDR1 MGHRA and CDR2 YSYEKL. The CDR3 region has the DNA TGCGCCAGCAGCCCGTGGACTAGCGGGGAAGACACAGATACGCAGTATTTT. It specifies CASSPWTSGEDTDTQYF.

Remarks on this clonotype: A single base separates this from a much larger clone, so it may be a read error. The conserved phenylalanine or tryptophan is not found at the CDR3 terminus, so this likely reflects a read error. This sequence joins TRBV6-1 and TRBJ1-1; D is perhaps TRBD1 (5 bases). CDR3 size: 13 residues. V lost 7 bases and J 1 base, leaving 10 bases between the germline ends. Germline V gives CDR1 MNHNS, CDR2 SASEGT. In nucleotides, the CDR3 is TGTGCCAGCACAGACAGTGAGAACACTGAAGCTTTCTTA. Translating gives CASTDSENTEAFL.

This clonotype was detected ten times or more. The V call is TRBV6-1, the J call TRBJ1-1; D gene uncertain. The V gene lost 5 bases and the J gene lost 1 base, with 11 bases spanning the gap. The CDR3 sequence is 14 residues long. The V gene's germline CDR1 is MNHNS and CDR2 SASEGT. As DNA, the CDR3 is TGTGCCAGCAGTACGAGGTTCCAGAACACTGAAGCTTTCTTT. It is translated as CASSTRFQNTEAFF.

This clonotype appeared many times. The chain has TRBV29-1 and TRBJ2-1; 10 bases are a match to TRBD2. After removal of 8 bases from V and 5 bases from J, the junction contained 9 bases not matched to a gene. The CDR3 is 14 amino acids. Germline CDR1 and CDR2: SQVTM and ANQGSEA. CDR3 bases: TGCAGCTCCACGGGGACTAGCGCTGACAATGAGCAGTTCTTC. Translation: CSSTGTSADNEQFF.